This T cell receptor beta chain was identified during a study of CD4+ T cells in melanoma. Assay: immunoSEQ multiplex PCR; the TCRdb copy retains only in-frame clones and omits some. The sample lists roughly 150,000 clones, around 90% occurring once. From germline, CDR1 is MNHEY and CDR2 SVGAGI. This CDR3 comprises 13 residues. The ends were cut back, 6 bases at V and 1 base at J, with 9 bases in the middle. Notes on this clone: No antigen is known for it.

Study observations and caveats: Neoantigen-specific CD4+ T cells in melanoma reportedly had diverse differentiation states. A reported correlation linked neoantigen-specific CD4+ T cells to CD8+, macrophage and B cell function.

The V call is TRBV6-5, the J call TRBJ1-1; D is uncertain. The receptor was isolated from a human donor with melanoma. The CDR3 DNA follows: TGTGCCAGCAGGCGGACGGGGAACACTGAAGCTTTCTTT. Its translation: CASRRTGNTEAFF.